This entry concerns a single T cell receptor beta chain. RNA, at about 0.45 to 1 ug, was reverse transcribed with random hexamers. TCRdb ran MiXCR on the immunoSEQ multiplex PCR reads and lists one entry per CDR3 protein. The profile shows 160,000 or so distinct CDR3 sequences, approximately 95% of them singletons. The sample originates from a study of CD8 T cells in Susac syndrome. TCR beta sequencing was performed on blood CD8+ and CD4+ T cells. Patients with stable or active relapsing-remitting disease, all of them treatment-naive, made up the multiple sclerosis controls. The sequencing sample was made of CD8+ T cells from PBMCs. The source is a human donor with multiple sclerosis.

In nucleotides, the CDR3 is TGTGCCAGCAGACCCGGACAGTCCTATGGCTACACCTTC. Its translation is CASRPGQSYGYTF. V is TRBV2 and J is TRBJ1-2; a possible D gene is TRBD1 (6 bases). The CDR3 has 13 residues. CDR1 SNHLY and CDR2 FYNNEI come from the germline V gene. Trimming left V 6 bases short and J 4 bases short, with 12 bases between.